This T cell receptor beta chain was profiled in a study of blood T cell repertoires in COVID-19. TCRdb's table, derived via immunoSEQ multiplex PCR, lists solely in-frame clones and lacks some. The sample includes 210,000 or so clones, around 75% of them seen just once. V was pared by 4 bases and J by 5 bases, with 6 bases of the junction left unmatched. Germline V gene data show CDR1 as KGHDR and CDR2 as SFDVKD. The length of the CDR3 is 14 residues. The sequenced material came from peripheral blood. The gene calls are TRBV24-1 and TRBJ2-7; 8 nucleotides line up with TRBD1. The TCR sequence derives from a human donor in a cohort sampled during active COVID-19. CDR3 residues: CATSDRGQGNEQYF. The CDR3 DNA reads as TGTGCCACCAGTGACCGAGGACAGGGTAACGAGCAGTACTTC.